The clone carrying this T cell receptor beta chain appeared once. The target antigen is unknown. The data derive from a study of identifying expanded T cells in peripheral blood. General observations from the study: Approximately two-week clone count variance significantly increased as total template count grew. Differentially abundant clones: about 1.2 between replicates, 16.4 at around 2 weeks, less than 20 at four.

Collection occurred without any documented infections or immune events in donors. This CDR3 is 15 amino acids long. Germline V gene lookup returns CDR1 ENHRY and CDR2 SYGVKD. Trimming removed 0 bases from V and 0 bases from J, with 9 bases in between. Profiled with immunoSEQ multiplex PCR; TCRdb holds only in-frame clones, not every one. The top ten hold around 4.6% of the sample, which has tens of thousands of clones, 80% to 90% seen once. The V gene is TRBV10-3, the J gene TRBJ2-7, with a weak D call TRBD2 (6 bases). The material sequenced was blood. This TCR was recovered from a person aged 18-70 years in good health. CDR3: CAISESGGTSYEQYF. CDR3 bases: TGTGCCATCAGTGAGTCGGGCGGGACCTCCTACGAGCAGTACTTC.